Listed below are T cell receptor beta chains from one sample, sequenced in a study of blood T cell repertoires in COVID-19. Assay used: immunoSEQ multiplex PCR; TCRdb lists only in-frame clones, some missing. The sample includes fewer than 80,000 clones, 70% to 85% of them seen just once. The sample consisted of peripheral blood. Receptor source: a man aged 50-59 years with COVID-19, enrolled during active disease. CDR3s include the opening cysteine and the closing phenylalanine or tryptophan. The order of the fields is J gene, clone size, V gene, CDR3 length, D gene, CDR3 DNA, CDR3 protein. D genes are given only for firm matches. Not all rows give a size; the values are once, few, many and, for expanded clones, a class.

J: TRBJ2-5; size: few; V: TRBV4-1; length: 15; D: TRBD1; DNA: TGCGCCAGCAGTGGGACAGGGGGCATCCAAGAGACCCAGTACTTC; CDR3: CASSGTGGIQETQYF
J: TRBJ2-1; size: .; V: TRBV6-5; length: 14; D: TRBD1; DNA: TGTGCCAGCAAAAGTGCCGGGACAGACAATGAGCAGTTCTTC; CDR3: CASKSAGTDNEQFF
J: TRBJ2-3; size: .; V: TRBV2; length: 15; D: TRBD2; DNA: TGTGCCAGCAGGACAACCGGGACTAGTGGCGATACGCAGTATTTT; CDR3: CASRTTGTSGDTQYF
J: TRBJ2-5; size: .; V: TRBV3-1/TRBV3-2; length: 14; D: .; DNA: TGTGCCAGCAGCCTATCGGGGCAGGGGGAGACCCAGTACTTC; CDR3: CASSLSGQGETQYF
J: TRBJ2-7; size: .; V: TRBV27; length: 15; D: TRBD1; DNA: TGTGCCAGCAGTTCCTATGACAGGGCCTCCTACGAGCAGTACTTC; CDR3: CASSSYDRASYEQYF
J: TRBJ1-1; size: .; V: TRBV19; length: 14; D: .; DNA: TGTGCCAGTAGTACTCGGACACTAAGCACTGAAGCTTTCTTT; CDR3: CASSTRTLSTEAFF
J: TRBJ2-7; size: .; V: TRBV7-2; length: 16; D: TRBD1; DNA: TGTGCCAGCAGCTTAACCTCGGACAGGGGGCTCTACGAGCAGTACTTC; CDR3: CASSLTSDRGLYEQYF
J: TRBJ1-2; size: few; V: TRBV3-1/TRBV3-2; length: 15; D: .; DNA: TGTGCCAGCAGCCAATCCGTGGGGGGGATGGGCGGCTACACCTTC; CDR3: CASSQSVGGMGGYTF
J: TRBJ2-6; size: .; V: TRBV3-1/TRBV3-2; length: 21; D: TRBD1; DNA: TGTGCCAGCAGCCCCACCAAAAGGACAGGGGACCCTCTCTCTGGGGCCAACGTCCTGACTTTC; CDR3: CASSPTKRTGDPLSGANVLTF
J: TRBJ1-6; size: .; V: TRBV2; length: 13; D: .; DNA: TGTGCCAGCAGGGGCCTCCCAAATTCACCCCTCCACTTT; CDR3: CASRGLPNSPLHF
J: TRBJ1-1; size: .; V: TRBV9; length: 15; D: TRBD1; DNA: TGTGCCAGCAGCGCCAGGACAGGGCTGAACACTGAAGCTTTCTTT; CDR3: CASSARTGLNTEAFF
J: TRBJ2-1; size: .; V: TRBV6-1; length: 19; D: TRBD2; DNA: TGTGCCAGCAGTGAAGCCTTAGGAGGGACTAGCGGGGGGGCCCATGAGCAGTTCTTC; CDR3: CASSEALGGTSGGAHEQFF
J: TRBJ2-1; size: once; V: TRBV7-9; length: 14; D: .; DNA: TGTGCCAGCAGCTTAGACGGGACATACAATGAGCAGTTCTTC; CDR3: CASSLDGTYNEQFF
J: TRBJ1-4; size: .; V: TRBV19; length: 16; D: TRBD1; DNA: TGTGCCAGTGGGGACAGCCTTTCGGCAACTAATGAAAAACTGTTTTTT; CDR3: CASGDSLSATNEKLFF
J: TRBJ1-1; size: .; V: TRBV18; length: 12; D: .; DNA: TGTGCCAGCTCACCTGGGAGTACTGAAGCTTTCTTT; CDR3: CASSPGSTEAFF
J: TRBJ2-3; size: .; V: TRBV4-3; length: 18; D: TRBD2; DNA: TGCGCCAGCAGCCAGATAACAGGTGTACGGGGGGGCCAAGATACGCAGTATTTT; CDR3: CASSQITGVRGGQDTQYF
J: TRBJ1-4; size: .; V: TRBV9; length: 16; D: .; DNA: TGTGCCAGCAGCGTAGATGTGAACGGCGACGACACTAAACTGTTTTTT; CDR3: CASSVDVNGDDTKLFF
J: TRBJ2-1; size: .; V: TRBV5-4; length: 18; D: TRBD2; DNA: TGTGCCAGCAGTTCGGGACTAGCGGGGGGGTCTCCCTACAATGAGCAGTTCTTC; CDR3: CASSSGLAGGSPYNEQFF
J: TRBJ1-3; size: .; V: TRBV10-3; length: 15; D: TRBD1; DNA: TGTGCCATCTGGACCCCGGGACAGGGTGGAAACACCATATATTTT; CDR3: CAIWTPGQGGNTIYF
J: TRBJ2-5; size: .; V: TRBV5-1; length: 16; D: .; DNA: TGCGCCAGCAGCTTGGAGGCCAGGGGGGTCCAAGAGACCCAGTACTTC; CDR3: CASSLEARGVQETQYF
J: TRBJ2-2; size: once; V: TRBV2; length: 15; D: TRBD1; DNA: TGTGCCAGCAGGCCCGGACAGGCAAGCACCGGGGAGCTGTTTTTT; CDR3: CASRPGQASTGELFF
J: TRBJ2-5; size: .; V: TRBV3-1/TRBV3-2; length: 16; D: TRBD2; DNA: TGTGCCAGCAGCTCTCGGACTAGCGGGGGGAGAGAGACCCAGTACTTC; CDR3: CASSSRTSGGRETQYF
J: TRBJ2-7; size: .; V: TRBV28; length: 16; D: TRBD1; DNA: TGTGCCAGCATTACGGGGGGGACAGGGGGTGACTACGAGCAGTACTTC; CDR3: CASITGGTGGDYEQYF
J: TRBJ1-6; size: few; V: TRBV19; length: 15; D: TRBD1; DNA: TGTGCCAGTAGCACCGGACAGGGGTCGGGTTCACCCCTCCACTTT; CDR3: CASSTGQGSGSPLHF
J: TRBJ1-6; size: few; V: TRBV19; length: 12; D: .; DNA: TGTGCCAGTAGTACCGCAGGGAAACAGCTTCACTTT; CDR3: CASSTAGKQLHF
J: TRBJ1-5; size: .; V: TRBV7-8; length: 15; D: .; DNA: TGTGCCAGCAGCTTAGACGGATTTGGAGATCAGCCCCAGCATTTT; CDR3: CASSLDGFGDQPQHF
J: TRBJ1-5; size: .; V: TRBV7-2; length: 15; D: TRBD1; DNA: TGTGCCAGCAGCTTAGGGGCAGGGGGCCTTCAGCCCCAGCATTTT; CDR3: CASSLGAGGLQPQHF
J: TRBJ2-7; size: .; V: TRBV11-2; length: 12; D: .; DNA: TGTGCCAGCAGCCGACAGGCTTCCGAGCAGTACTTC; CDR3: CASSRQASEQYF
J: TRBJ1-2; size: .; V: TRBV6-5; length: 14; D: TRBD1; DNA: TGTGCCAGCAAAGCGGGACAGGGAGGATATGGCTACACCTTC; CDR3: CASKAGQGGYGYTF
J: TRBJ2-1; size: .; V: TRBV2; length: 15; D: TRBD2; DNA: TGTGCCAGGGCCCTCGGGAGCGGGGTAAACAATGAGCAGTTCTTC; CDR3: CARALGSGVNNEQFF
J: TRBJ1-3; size: few; V: TRBV3-1/TRBV3-2; length: 15; D: TRBD1; DNA: TGTGCCAGCAGCCGACAGGGGGACCGAGGAAACACCATATATTTT; CDR3: CASSRQGDRGNTIYF
J: TRBJ1-3; size: .; V: TRBV9; length: 15; D: .; DNA: TGTGCCAGCAGCGTGAATCTGGGCGGGGGAAACACCATATATTTT; CDR3: CASSVNLGGGNTIYF
J: TRBJ2-7; size: .; V: TRBV6-1; length: 12; D: TRBD2; DNA: TGTGCCAGCGGTGGAGCTACCGGGAGGGAGTACTTC; CDR3: CASGGATGREYF
J: TRBJ1-1; size: .; V: TRBV19; length: 13; D: TRBD1; DNA: TGTGCCAGCGGACAGGGGGCCTGGGCTGAAGCTTTCTTT; CDR3: CASGQGAWAEAFF
J: TRBJ2-7; size: .; V: TRBV5-1; length: 15; D: .; DNA: TGCGCCAGCAGTGTCTTACGGGGAGCAGACTACGAGCAGTACTTC; CDR3: CASSVLRGADYEQYF
J: TRBJ2-5; size: once; V: TRBV7-2; length: 14; D: .; DNA: TGTGCCAGCAGCTTAGGTGGGGGGCAAGAGACCCAGTACTTC; CDR3: CASSLGGGQETQYF
J: TRBJ2-5; size: .; V: TRBV12-3/TRBV12-4; length: 11; D: .; DNA: TGTGCCAGCAGCCTACAAGAGACCCAGTACTTC; CDR3: CASSLQETQYF
J: TRBJ1-2; size: .; V: TRBV12-3/TRBV12-4; length: 13; D: TRBD1; DNA: TGTGCCAGCAGCGGCGGGACAGCGAATGGCTACACCTTC; CDR3: CASSGGTANGYTF
J: TRBJ1-4; size: .; V: TRBV5-1; length: 16; D: .; DNA: TGCGCCAGCAGCTTGGGGGGGCAGGCAGCTAATGAAAAACTGTTTTTT; CDR3: CASSLGGQAANEKLFF
J: TRBJ1-3; size: .; V: TRBV9; length: 15; D: TRBD1; DNA: TGTGCCAGCAGCGACGCGGGACAGCGAGGAAACACCATATATTTT; CDR3: CASSDAGQRGNTIYF
J: TRBJ2-7; size: once; V: TRBV7-7; length: 14; D: .; DNA: TGTGCCAGCAGTCCAACGACGAGGGACTACGAGCAGTACTTC; CDR3: CASSPTTRDYEQYF
J: TRBJ2-5; size: once; V: TRBV5-1; length: 16; D: TRBD2; DNA: TGCGCCAGCAGCTCCCTTTCAGCGGGGGGGCTAGAGACCCAGTACTTC; CDR3: CASSSLSAGGLETQYF
J: TRBJ2-7; size: .; V: TRBV10-1; length: 13; D: TRBD2; DNA: TGCGCCAGCAGTGATCCGGGGGGATACGAGCAGTACTTC; CDR3: CASSDPGGYEQYF
J: TRBJ2-3; size: .; V: TRBV15; length: 15; D: TRBD1; DNA: TGTGCCACCAGCAGAGAGAGGGACAGAGGTGATACGCAGTATTTT; CDR3: CATSRERDRGDTQYF
J: TRBJ2-2; size: .; V: TRBV5-1; length: 16; D: TRBD2; DNA: TGCGCCAGCAGCCAAACGGGACTAGCGGACACCGGGGAGCTGTTTTTT; CDR3: CASSQTGLADTGELFF